One sample yielded the 4 T cell receptor beta chains listed below, sequenced in a study of shared clonotypes between healthy human individuals. Only in-frame clones appear in the TCRdb table, and some are missing; sequencing was by immunoSEQ multiplex PCR. Among fewer than 850,000 clones, roughly 96% were seen once, and the ten largest hold roughly 0.23%. Only CD45RO-negative cells positively selected for CCR7 counted as naive CD8 cells, so terminally differentiated effector memory CD45RA+ cells were excluded. Material for sequencing was naive CD8+ T cells sorted from blood. The receptors derive from a man aged 25-40 years in good health.

The chain joins TRBV7-9 to TRBJ2-7; D might be TRBD1 (5 bases). From germline, CDR1 is SEHNR and CDR2 FQNEAQ (reference sequence). The CDR3 contains 15 residues. The V gene lost 2 bases and the J gene lost 3 bases, with 14 bases spanning the gap. The CDR3 is CASSLSQGTLYEQYF. Written as DNA, the CDR3 is TGTGCCAGCAGCTTATCCCAGGGCACCCTCTACGAGCAGTACTTC.

The chain employs TRBV7-9 and TRBJ1-1; D gene ambiguous. The CDR3 is made up of 13 amino acids. Germline assignment: CDR1 SEHNR and CDR2 FQNEAQ (reference sequence). The V end lost 2 bases, the J end lost 5 bases, and 9 bases lay between the germline ends. The CDR3 region has the DNA TGTGCCAGCAGCTTATGGGATGAAACTGAAGCTTTCTTT. Translation: CASSLWDETEAFF.

The chain combines TRBV13 with TRBJ1-1; D unresolved. Deletions cut 5 bases from V and 0 bases from J, with 13 bases between. CDR1 and CDR2 (germline): PRHDT, FYEKMQ (reference sequence). CDR3 size: 15 residues. CDR3 amino acids: CASSQAGEVNTEAFF. CDR3 DNA sequence: TGTGCCAGCAGCCAGGCCGGGGAGGTGAACACTGAAGCTTTCTTT.

The chain has TRBV27 and TRBJ1-2; D not certain. The CDR3 is 14 residues long. V was trimmed by 0 bases and J by 7 bases, leaving 12 bases between them. In germline, CDR1 is MNHEY, CDR2 SMNVEV (reference sequence). The CDR3 here is CASSLSSGSRGYTF. The CDR3 nucleotides read TGTGCCAGCAGTTTATCCTCCGGGTCTCGTGGCTACACCTTC.